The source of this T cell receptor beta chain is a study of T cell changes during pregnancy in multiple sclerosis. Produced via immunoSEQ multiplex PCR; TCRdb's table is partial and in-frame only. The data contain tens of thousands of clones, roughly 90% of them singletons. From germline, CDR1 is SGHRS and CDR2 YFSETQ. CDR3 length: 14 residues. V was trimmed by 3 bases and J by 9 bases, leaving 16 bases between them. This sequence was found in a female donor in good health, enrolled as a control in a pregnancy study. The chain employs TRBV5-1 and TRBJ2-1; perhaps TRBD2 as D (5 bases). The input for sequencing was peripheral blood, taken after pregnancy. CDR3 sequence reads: CASSSPGLEGEQFF. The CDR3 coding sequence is TGCGCCAGCAGCTCCCCGGGGTTGGAAGGTGAGCAGTTCTTC.